This T cell receptor beta chain was sequenced in a study of blood T cell repertoires in COVID-19. Study overall: From T cells, B-cell-depleted T cells, or PBMCs came the material, which was cDNA or gDNA.

As processed by the authors: Amplification from reference gene primers served as the basis for estimated nucleated cell counts. TCRdb's table, derived via immunoSEQ multiplex PCR, lists solely in-frame clones and lacks some. D and trimming come from the DNA, and the V and J calls and clone size come from that table. The sample yields about 160,000 clones, about 80% seen once. Patients in Seattle were enrolled during active infection, then followed longitudinally. CDR3 length equals 12 residues. Deletions cut 7 bases from V and 2 bases from J, with 6 bases between. Germline assignment: CDR1 SGHAT and CDR2 FQNNGV.

The J gene is TRBJ1-3, the V gene TRBV11-2; the D is unclear. The sequence was collected from a woman between 35 and 50 years old with COVID-19, enrolled during active disease. Material: peripheral blood. CDR3 coding DNA: TGTGCCAGCACCCGTGCTGGAAACACCATATATTTT. Translated: CASTRAGNTIYF.